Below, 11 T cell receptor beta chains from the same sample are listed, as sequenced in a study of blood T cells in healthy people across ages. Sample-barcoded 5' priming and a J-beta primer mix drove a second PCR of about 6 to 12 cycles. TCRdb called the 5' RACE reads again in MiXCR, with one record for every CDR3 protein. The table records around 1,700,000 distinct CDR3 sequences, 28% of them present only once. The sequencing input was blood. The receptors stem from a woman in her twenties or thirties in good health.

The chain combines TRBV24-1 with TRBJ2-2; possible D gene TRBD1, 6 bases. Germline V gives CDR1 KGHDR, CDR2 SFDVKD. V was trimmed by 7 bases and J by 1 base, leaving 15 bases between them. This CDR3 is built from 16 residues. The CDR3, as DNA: TGTGCCACCAGGAACCTAGACAGGAAGAACACCGGGGAGCTGTTTTTT. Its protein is CATRNLDRKNTGELFF.

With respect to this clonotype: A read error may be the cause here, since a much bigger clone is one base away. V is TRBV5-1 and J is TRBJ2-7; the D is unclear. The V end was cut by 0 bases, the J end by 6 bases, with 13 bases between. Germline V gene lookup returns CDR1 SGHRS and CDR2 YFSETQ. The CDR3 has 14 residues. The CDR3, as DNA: TGCGCCAGCAGCTTGGGGGTGTCGTGCTCCGAGCAGTACTTC. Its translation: CASSLGVSCSEQYF.

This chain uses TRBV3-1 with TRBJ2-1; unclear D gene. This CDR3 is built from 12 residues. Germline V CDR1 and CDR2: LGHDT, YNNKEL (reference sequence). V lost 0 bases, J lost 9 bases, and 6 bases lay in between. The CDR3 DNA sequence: TGTGCCAGCAGCCAAGAGGGAAGTGAGCAGTTCTTC. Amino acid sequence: CASSQEGSEQFF.

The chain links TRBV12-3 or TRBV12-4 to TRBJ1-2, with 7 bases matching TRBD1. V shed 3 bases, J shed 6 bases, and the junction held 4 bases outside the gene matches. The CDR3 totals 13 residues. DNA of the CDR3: TGTGCCAGCAGTTTCGGGGACAGTAATGGCTACACCTTC. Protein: CASSFGDSNGYTF.

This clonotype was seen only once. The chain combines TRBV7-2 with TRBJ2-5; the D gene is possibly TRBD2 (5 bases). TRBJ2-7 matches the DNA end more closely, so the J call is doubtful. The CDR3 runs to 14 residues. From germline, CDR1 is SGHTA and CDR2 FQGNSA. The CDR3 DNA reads TGTGCCAGCAGCCCTGGAAGAGGGAGCACCGAGCAGTACTTC. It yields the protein CASSPGRGSTEQYF.

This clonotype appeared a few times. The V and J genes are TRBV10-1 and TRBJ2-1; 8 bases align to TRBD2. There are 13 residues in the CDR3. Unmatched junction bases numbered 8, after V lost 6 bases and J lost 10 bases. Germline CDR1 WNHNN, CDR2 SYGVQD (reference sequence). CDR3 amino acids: CASRPGLEGEQFF. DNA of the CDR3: TGCGCCAGCAGGCCGGGACTAGAAGGCGAGCAGTTCTTC.

CDR3 DNA sequence: TGCGCCAGCAGCGGACATTTGGGGTTGGAAGTCGGGAGACTTTATAGCAATCAGCCCCAGCATTTT. The encoded protein is CASSGHLGLEVGRLYSNQPQHF. The chain has TRBV5-1 and TRBJ1-5, with a possible D match to TRBD1 (5 bases). The CDR3 totals 22 residues. Between the trimmed V and J ends, which lost 4 bases and 0 bases, there was a span of 32 bases. Per the germline V gene, CDR1 is SGHRS and CDR2 is YFSETQ.

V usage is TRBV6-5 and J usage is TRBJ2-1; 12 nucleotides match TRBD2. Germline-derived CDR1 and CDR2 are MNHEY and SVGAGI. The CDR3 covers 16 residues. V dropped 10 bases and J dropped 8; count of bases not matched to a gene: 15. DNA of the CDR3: TGTGCCATCTCCCGGCTAGCGGGGGGGCCGTTCGATGAGCAGTTCTTC. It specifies CAISRLAGGPFDEQFF.

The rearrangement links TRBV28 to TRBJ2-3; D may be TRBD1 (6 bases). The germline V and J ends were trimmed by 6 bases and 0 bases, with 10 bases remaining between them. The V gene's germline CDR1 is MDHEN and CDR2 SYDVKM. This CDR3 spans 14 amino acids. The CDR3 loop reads CASREQGSTDTQYF. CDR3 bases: TGTGCCAGCAGAGAGCAGGGGAGCACAGATACGCAGTATTTT.

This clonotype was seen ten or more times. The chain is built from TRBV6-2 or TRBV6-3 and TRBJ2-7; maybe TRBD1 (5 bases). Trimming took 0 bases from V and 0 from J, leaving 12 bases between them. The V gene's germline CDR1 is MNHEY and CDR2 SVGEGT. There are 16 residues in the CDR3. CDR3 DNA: TGTGCCAGCAGTTACTCGGGGCCCCACTTCTCCTACGAGCAGTACTTC. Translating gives CASSYSGPHFSYEQYF.

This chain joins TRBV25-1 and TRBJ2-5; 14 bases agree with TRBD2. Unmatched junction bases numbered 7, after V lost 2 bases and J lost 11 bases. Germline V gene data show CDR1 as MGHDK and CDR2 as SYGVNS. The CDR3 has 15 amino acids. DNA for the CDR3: TGTGCCAGCAGTGAACAGGGACTAGCGGGGGCTGAGCAGTACTTC. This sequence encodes CASSEQGLAGAEQYF.